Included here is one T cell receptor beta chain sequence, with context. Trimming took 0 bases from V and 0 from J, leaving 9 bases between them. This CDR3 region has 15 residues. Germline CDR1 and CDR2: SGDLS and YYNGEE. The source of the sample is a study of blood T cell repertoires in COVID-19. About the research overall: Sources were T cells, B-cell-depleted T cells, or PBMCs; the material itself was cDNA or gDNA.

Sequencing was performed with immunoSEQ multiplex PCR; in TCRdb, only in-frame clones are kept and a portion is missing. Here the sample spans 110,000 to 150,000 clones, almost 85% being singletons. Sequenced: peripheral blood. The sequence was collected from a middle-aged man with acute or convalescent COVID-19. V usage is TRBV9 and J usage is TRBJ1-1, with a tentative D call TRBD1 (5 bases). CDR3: CASSVETAMNTEAFF. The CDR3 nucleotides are TGTGCCAGCAGCGTAGAGACAGCCATGAACACTGAAGCTTTCTTT.